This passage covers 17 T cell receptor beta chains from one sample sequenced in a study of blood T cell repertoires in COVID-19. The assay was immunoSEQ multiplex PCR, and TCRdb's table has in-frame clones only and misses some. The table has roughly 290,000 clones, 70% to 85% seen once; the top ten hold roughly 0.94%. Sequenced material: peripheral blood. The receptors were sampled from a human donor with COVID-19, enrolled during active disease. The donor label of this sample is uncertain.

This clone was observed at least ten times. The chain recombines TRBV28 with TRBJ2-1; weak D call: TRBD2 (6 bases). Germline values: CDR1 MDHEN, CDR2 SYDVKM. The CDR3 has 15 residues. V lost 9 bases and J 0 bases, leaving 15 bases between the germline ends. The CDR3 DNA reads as TGTGCCAGTATCCGTAGCGGATACTCCTACAATGAGCAGTTCTTC. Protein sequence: CASIRSGYSYNEQFF. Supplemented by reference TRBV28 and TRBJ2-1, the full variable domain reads DVKVTQSSRYLVKRTGEKVFLECVQDMDHENMFWYRQDPGLGLRLIYFSYDVKMKEKGDIPEGYSVSREKKERFSLILESASTNQTSMYLCASIRSGYSYNEQFFGPGTRLTVL.

CDR3 in amino acids: CASSITWDRGNQPQHF. DNA of the CDR3: TGTGCCAGTAGTATAACGTGGGACAGGGGCAATCAGCCCCAGCATTTT. The V call is TRBV19, the J call TRBJ1-5; 9 nucleotides line up with TRBD1. Germline CDR1 and CDR2: LNHDA and SQIVND (reference sequence). This CDR3 contains 16 residues. Unmatched junction bases numbered 4, after V lost 2 bases and J lost 2 bases.

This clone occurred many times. The DNA of the CDR3 is TGTGCCAGCAGTTCGCTCTTAAGGACAGGGGCGAACTATGGCTACACCTTC. Encoded protein: CASSSLLRTGANYGYTF. The chain employs TRBV28 and TRBJ1-2, with 9 nucleotides matching TRBD1. The CDR3 covers 17 residues. Per the germline V gene, CDR1 is MDHEN and CDR2 is SYDVKM. V lost 4 bases to trimming and J lost 2 bases; unmatched junction nucleotides: 11.

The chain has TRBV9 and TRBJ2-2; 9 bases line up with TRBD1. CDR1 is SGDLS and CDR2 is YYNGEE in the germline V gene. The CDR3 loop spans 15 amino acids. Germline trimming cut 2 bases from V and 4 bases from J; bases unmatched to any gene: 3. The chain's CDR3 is CASSVGQGATGELFF. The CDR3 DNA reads TGTGCCAGCAGCGTGGGACAGGGTGCCACCGGGGAGCTGTTTTTT.

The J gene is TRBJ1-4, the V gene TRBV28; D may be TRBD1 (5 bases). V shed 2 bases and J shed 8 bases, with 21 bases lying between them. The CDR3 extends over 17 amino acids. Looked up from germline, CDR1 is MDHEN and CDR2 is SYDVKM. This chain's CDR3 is CASSLQGGAWYVEKLFF. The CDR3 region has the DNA TGTGCCAGCAGTTTACAGGGCGGCGCGTGGTATGTGGAAAAACTGTTTTTT.

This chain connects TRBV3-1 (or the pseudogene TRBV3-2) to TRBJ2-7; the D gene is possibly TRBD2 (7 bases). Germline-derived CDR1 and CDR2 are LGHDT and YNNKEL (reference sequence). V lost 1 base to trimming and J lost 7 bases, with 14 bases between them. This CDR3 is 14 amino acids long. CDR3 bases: TGTGCCAGCAGCCAAGGGCGGGGGCTCGGGGAGCAGTACTTC. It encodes CASSQGRGLGEQYF.

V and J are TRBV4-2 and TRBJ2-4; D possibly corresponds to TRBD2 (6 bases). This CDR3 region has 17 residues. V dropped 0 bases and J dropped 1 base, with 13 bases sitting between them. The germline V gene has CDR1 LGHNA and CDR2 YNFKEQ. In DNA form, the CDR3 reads TGTGCCAGCAGCCAAGATCTAGCGACTAAGGCCAAAAACATTCAGTACTTC. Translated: CASSQDLATKAKNIQYF.

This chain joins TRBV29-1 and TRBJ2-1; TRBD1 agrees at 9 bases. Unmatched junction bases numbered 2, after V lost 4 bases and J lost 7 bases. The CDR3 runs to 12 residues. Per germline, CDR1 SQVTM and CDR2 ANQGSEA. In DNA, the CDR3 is TGCAGCGTTGTACAGGGGGCGAATGAGCAGTTCTTC. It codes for CSVVQGANEQFF.

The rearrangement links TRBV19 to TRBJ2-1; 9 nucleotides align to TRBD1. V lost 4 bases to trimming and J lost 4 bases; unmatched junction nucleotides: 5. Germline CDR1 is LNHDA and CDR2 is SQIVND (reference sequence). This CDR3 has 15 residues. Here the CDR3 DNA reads TGTGCCAGTAGTAGGGACAGGGAGAGGTACAATGAGCAGTTCTTC. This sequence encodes CASSRDRERYNEQFF.

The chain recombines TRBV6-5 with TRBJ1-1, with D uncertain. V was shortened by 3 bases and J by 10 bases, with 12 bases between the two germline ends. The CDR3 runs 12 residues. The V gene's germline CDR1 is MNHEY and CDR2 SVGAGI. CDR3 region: CASSYGTGAAFF. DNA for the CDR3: TGTGCCAGCAGTTATGGTACGGGAGCAGCTTTCTTT.

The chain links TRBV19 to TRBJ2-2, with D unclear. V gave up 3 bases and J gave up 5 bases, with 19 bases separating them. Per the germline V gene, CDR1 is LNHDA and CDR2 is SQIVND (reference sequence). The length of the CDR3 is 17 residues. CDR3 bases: TGTGCCAGTAGTATTGGAAGCCTAGGCTGGTATACCGGGGAGCTGTTTTTT. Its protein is CASSIGSLGWYTGELFF.

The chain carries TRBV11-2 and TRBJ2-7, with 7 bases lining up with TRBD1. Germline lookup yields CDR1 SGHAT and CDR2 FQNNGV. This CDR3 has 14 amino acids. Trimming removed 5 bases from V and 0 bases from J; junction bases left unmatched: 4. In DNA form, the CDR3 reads TGTGCCAGCAGCCTGACAGGGAGCTCCTACGAGCAGTACTTC. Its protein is CASSLTGSSYEQYF.

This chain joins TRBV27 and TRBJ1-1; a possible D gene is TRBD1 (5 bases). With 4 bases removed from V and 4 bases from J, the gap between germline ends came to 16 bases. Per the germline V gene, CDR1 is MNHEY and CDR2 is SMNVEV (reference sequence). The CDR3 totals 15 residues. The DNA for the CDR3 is TGTGCCAGCAGTTCGCGATTCAGGGAGGCCACTGAAGCTTTCTTT. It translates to CASSSRFREATEAFF.

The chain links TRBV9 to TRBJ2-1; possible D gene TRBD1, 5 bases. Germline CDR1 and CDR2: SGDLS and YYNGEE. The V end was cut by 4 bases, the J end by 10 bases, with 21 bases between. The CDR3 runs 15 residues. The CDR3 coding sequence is TGTGCCAGCAGCCCCTCCTGGGGCTATCAAGGGGAGCAGTTCTTC. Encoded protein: CASSPSWGYQGEQFF.

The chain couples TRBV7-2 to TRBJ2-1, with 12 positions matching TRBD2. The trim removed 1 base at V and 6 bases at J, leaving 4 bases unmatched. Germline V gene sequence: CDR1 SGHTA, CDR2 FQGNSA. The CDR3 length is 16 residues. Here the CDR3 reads CASSLVLAGGLNEQFF. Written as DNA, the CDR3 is TGTGCCAGCAGCTTAGTACTAGCGGGAGGTCTCAATGAGCAGTTCTTC.

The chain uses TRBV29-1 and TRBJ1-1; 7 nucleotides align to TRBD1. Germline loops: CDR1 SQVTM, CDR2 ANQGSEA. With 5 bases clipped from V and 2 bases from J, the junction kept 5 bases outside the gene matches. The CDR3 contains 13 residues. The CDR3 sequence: CSVHRDRNTEAFF. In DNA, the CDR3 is TGCAGCGTTCACCGGGACAGAAACACTGAAGCTTTCTTT.

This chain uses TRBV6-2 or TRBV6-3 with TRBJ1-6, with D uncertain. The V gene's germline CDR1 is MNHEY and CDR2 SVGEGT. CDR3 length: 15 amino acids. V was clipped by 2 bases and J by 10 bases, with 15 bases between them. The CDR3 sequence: CASSYGRAARSPLHF. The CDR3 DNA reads TGTGCCAGCAGTTACGGGAGGGCCGCGCGATCACCCCTCCACTTT.